These T cell receptor beta chains were read from a single sample in a study of regulatory T cells. Assay: immunoSEQ multiplex PCR; the TCRdb copy retains only in-frame clones and omits some. Of around 29,000 clones in the sample, 85% to 95% were seen once. Sequenced input: conventional CD4+ T cells sorted from blood. Source of these receptors: a person aged 18-29 years with CD3G deficiency. The CDR3 runs from the conserved cysteine through the conserved F or W. A D gene is named only where the DNA matches it firmly. Expanded clones get a size class; other rows say once, few or many, or leave the size out.

abundance: .; j_gene: TRBJ1-2; d_gene: .; v_gene: TRBV5-4; CDR3nt: TGTGCCAGCAGCCCCAACCTATTACGTGGCTACACCTTC; CDR3aa: CASSPNLLRGYTF
abundance: .; j_gene: TRBJ1-1; d_gene: .; v_gene: TRBV18; CDR3nt: TGTGCCAGCTCACCACCGCAGGGTCGGTCGGGCACTGAAGCTTTCTTT; CDR3aa: CASSPPQGRSGTEAFF
abundance: once; j_gene: TRBJ2-4; d_gene: .; v_gene: TRBV19; CDR3nt: TGTGCCAGTAGTACGGGACTCCTGGCTATTCAGTACTTC; CDR3aa: CASSTGLLAIQYF
abundance: .; j_gene: TRBJ2-5; d_gene: .; v_gene: TRBV7-2; CDR3nt: TGTGCCAGCAGCCACCCGGCGGCTATTAAAGAGACCCAGTACTTC; CDR3aa: CASSHPAAIKETQYF
abundance: .; j_gene: TRBJ1-4; d_gene: .; v_gene: TRBV6-1; CDR3nt: TGTGCCAGCAGTACAGAACCTAATGAAAAACTGTTTTTT; CDR3aa: CASSTEPNEKLFF
abundance: .; j_gene: TRBJ2-6; d_gene: .; v_gene: TRBV5-4; CDR3nt: TGTGCCAGCAGACTCGACAGCTCTGGGGCCAACGTCCTGACTTTC; CDR3aa: CASRLDSSGANVLTF
abundance: .; j_gene: TRBJ1-2; d_gene: .; v_gene: TRBV7-9; CDR3nt: TGTGCCAGCAGCTTGGACATCTATGGCTACACCTTC; CDR3aa: CASSLDIYGYTF
abundance: .; j_gene: TRBJ2-3; d_gene: TRBD1; v_gene: TRBV5-4; CDR3nt: TGTGCCAGCAGCGCCTCCGGGACAGACATCACAGATACGCAGTATTTT; CDR3aa: CASSASGTDITDTQYF
abundance: .; j_gene: TRBJ1-4; d_gene: .; v_gene: TRBV6-1; CDR3nt: TGTGCCAGCAGTGAACGGGGGGGCAATGAAAAACTGTTTTTT; CDR3aa: CASSERGGNEKLFF
abundance: .; j_gene: TRBJ1-2; d_gene: TRBD1; v_gene: TRBV5-1; CDR3nt: TGCGCCAGCAGCTTAACAGGGGGCAATAGCTATGGCTACACCTTC; CDR3aa: CASSLTGGNSYGYTF
abundance: once; j_gene: TRBJ2-5; d_gene: TRBD2; v_gene: TRBV5-1; CDR3nt: TGCGCCAGCAGCTTGGGCCTGGGGACTAGCGTTCAAGAGACCCAGTACTTC; CDR3aa: CASSLGLGTSVQETQYF
abundance: .; j_gene: TRBJ2-1; d_gene: TRBD2; v_gene: TRBV28; CDR3nt: TGTGCCAGCAGTATAGGGACTAGCGGGAGGGTAGGAGAGCAGTTCTTC; CDR3aa: CASSIGTSGRVGEQFF
abundance: .; j_gene: TRBJ1-2; d_gene: TRBD1; v_gene: TRBV28; CDR3nt: TGTGCCAGCAGTGTTCCACCGGGACAGAATAACTATGGCTACACCTTC; CDR3aa: CASSVPPGQNNYGYTF
abundance: .; j_gene: TRBJ1-3; d_gene: .; v_gene: TRBV6-1; CDR3nt: TGTGCCAGCAGTGAAGGGTTCGGCAGCACTGGAAACACCATATATTTT; CDR3aa: CASSEGFGSTGNTIYF
abundance: .; j_gene: TRBJ2-5; d_gene: .; v_gene: TRBV5-1; CDR3nt: TGCGCCAGCAGCCCGCGCGGTGGGGGCGCTAAGGGAGACGAGACCCAGTACTTC; CDR3aa: CASSPRGGGAKGDETQYF
abundance: .; j_gene: TRBJ2-1; d_gene: .; v_gene: TRBV18; CDR3nt: TGTGCCAGCTCACCACAGGGAAAATCCTACAATGAGCAGTTCTTC; CDR3aa: CASSPQGKSYNEQFF
abundance: .; j_gene: TRBJ2-5; d_gene: .; v_gene: TRBV6-1; CDR3nt: TGTGCCAGCAGTGGAACGGGACACCCTTTGGAGACCCAGTACTTC; CDR3aa: CASSGTGHPLETQYF
abundance: .; j_gene: TRBJ2-5; d_gene: .; v_gene: TRBV28; CDR3nt: TGTGCCAGCGGGGGGGAGACCCAGTACTTC; CDR3aa: CASGGETQYF
abundance: .; j_gene: TRBJ1-2; d_gene: .; v_gene: TRBV28; CDR3nt: TGTGCCAGCACTTTAGCAGGGTCTGGCTATGGCTACACCTTC; CDR3aa: CASTLAGSGYGYTF
abundance: few; j_gene: TRBJ1-5; d_gene: .; v_gene: TRBV6-1; CDR3nt: TGTGCCAGCAGTGGACAGAGATCTAAGTCGTATAGCAATCAGCCCCAGCATTTT; CDR3aa: CASSGQRSKSYSNQPQHF
abundance: .; j_gene: TRBJ1-3; d_gene: .; v_gene: TRBV6-1; CDR3nt: TGTGCCAGCAGTGAACTGGGTGCTGTCTCTGGAAACACCATATATTTT; CDR3aa: CASSELGAVSGNTIYF
abundance: .; j_gene: TRBJ2-2; d_gene: TRBD1; v_gene: TRBV14; CDR3nt: TGTGCCAGCAGCCAAATTTCGGGACAGGGGGTCACCGGGGAGCTGTTTTTT; CDR3aa: CASSQISGQGVTGELFF